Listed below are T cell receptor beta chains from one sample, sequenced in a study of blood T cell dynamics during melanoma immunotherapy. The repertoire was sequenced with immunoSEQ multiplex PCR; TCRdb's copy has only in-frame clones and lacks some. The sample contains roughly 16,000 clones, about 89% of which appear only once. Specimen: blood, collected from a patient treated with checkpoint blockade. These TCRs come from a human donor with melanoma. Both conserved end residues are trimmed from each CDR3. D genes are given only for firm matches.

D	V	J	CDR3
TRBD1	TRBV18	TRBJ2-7	ASSPKTGGYEQY
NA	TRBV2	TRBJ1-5	ASSIITAYNQPQH
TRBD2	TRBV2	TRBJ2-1	ASSESASGGYNEQF
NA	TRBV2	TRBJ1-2	ASRAQAGGYGYT
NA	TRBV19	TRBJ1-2	ASSIHPGGRQGYT
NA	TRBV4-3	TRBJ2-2	ASSPLVGVGELF
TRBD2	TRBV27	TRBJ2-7	ASSLYGLAGSYEQY
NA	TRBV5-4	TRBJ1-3	ASSMGGQGAGNTIY
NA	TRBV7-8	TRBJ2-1	ASGHGGRRNEQF
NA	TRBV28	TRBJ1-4	ASSDTYNEKLF
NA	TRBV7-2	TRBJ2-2	ASSLAYLAGRPTGELF
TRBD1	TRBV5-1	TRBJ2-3	ASGDRDRGTDTQY
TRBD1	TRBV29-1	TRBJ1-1	SVDKTGVGNTEAF
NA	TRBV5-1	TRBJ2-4	ASSFGGLAKNIQY
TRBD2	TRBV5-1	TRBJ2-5	ASSLSSGGPETQY
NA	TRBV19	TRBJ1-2	ASAKQQGDRYGYT
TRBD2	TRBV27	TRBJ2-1	ASLTLAGGVHEQF
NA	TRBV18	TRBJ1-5	ASSPLRDQPQH
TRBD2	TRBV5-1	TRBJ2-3	ASSLDGGGAADTQY
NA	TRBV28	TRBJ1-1	ASSFGGRMNTEAF
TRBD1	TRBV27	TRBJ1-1	ASSLFGLTGGLGEAF
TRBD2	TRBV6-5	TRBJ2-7	ASSRDYSDEQY
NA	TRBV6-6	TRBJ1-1	ASSYGSSYEAF
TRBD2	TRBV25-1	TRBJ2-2	ATGGGQRTTGELF
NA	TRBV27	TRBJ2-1	ASSLYPYNEQF
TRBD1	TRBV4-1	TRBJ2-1	ASSQAARTGLTDEQF
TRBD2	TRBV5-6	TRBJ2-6	ASSLAGGFPGANVLT
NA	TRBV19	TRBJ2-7	ASSQGSPYEQY
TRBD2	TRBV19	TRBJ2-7	ASSPRTSAYEQY
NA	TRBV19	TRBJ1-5	ASSITSRDDQPQH
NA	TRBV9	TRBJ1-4	ASSVSGRNEKLF
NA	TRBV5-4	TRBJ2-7	ASSPGQSYEQY
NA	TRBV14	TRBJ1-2	ASSPDGFYGYT
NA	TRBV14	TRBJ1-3	ASSLQWASGNTIY
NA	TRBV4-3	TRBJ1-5	ASSQVGQGQPQH
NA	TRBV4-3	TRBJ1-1	ASSPRLNTEAF
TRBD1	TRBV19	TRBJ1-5	ASSPTGKGNNQPQH
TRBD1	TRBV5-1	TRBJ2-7	ASTRTGGSYEQY
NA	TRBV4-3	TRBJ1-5	ASSPGRESNQPQH
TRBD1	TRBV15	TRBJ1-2	ATSRDRALYGYT
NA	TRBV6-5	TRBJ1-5	ASSYGGPQPQH
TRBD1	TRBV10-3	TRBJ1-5	AIPPSLVMGQGSNQPQH
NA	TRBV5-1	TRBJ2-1	ASSLEGSPGDEQF
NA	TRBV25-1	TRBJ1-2	ASSELSYGYT
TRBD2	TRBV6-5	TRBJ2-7	ASSYFRTSGSEQY
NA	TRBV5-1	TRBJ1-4	ASREGFGTNEKLF
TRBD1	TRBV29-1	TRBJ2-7	SVGGQGAYEQY
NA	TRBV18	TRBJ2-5	ASSPYDSKETQY
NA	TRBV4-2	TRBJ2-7	ASSLREEQY
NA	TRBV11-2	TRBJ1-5	ASSAGGGFAGNQPQH
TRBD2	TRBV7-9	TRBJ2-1	ASSFGLAGSSYNEQF